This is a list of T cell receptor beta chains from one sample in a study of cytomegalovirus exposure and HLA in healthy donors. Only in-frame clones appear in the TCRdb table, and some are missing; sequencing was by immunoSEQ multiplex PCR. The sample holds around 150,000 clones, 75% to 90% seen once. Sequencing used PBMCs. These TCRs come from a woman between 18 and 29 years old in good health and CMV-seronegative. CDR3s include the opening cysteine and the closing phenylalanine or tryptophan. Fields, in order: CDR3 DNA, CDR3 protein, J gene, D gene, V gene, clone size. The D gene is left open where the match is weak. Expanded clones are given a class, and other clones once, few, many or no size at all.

TGTGCCAGCAGTGAAGTTAGCGGGGGGTTCAATGAGCAGTTCTTC,CASSEVSGGFNEQFF,TRBJ2-1,TRBD2,TRBV6-1,-
TGCGCCAGCAGTGCCGGACTTTCGGGAAACACCATATATTTT,CASSAGLSGNTIYF,TRBJ1-3,-,TRBV10-1,-
TGTGCCAGTAGTCGACAGGTCTCTGGAAACACCATATATTTT,CASSRQVSGNTIYF,TRBJ1-3,-,TRBV19,-
TGTGCCAGCAGCTTGTGGGGGCCGAACACCGGGGAGCTGTTTTTT,CASSLWGPNTGELFF,TRBJ2-2,-,TRBV5-4,-
TGTGCCAGCAGGGGGCAGGGTACCTTTAATTCACCCCTCCACTTT,CASRGQGTFNSPLHF,TRBJ1-6,-,TRBV28,-
TGTGCCAGCAGCGCCTCCGGGACAAATTATTACGAGCAGTACTTC,CASSASGTNYYEQYF,TRBJ2-7,-,TRBV9,-
TGTGCCAGCAGCTCCTCGGGACAGAGCTCTGGGGCCAACGTCCTGACTTTC,CASSSSGQSSGANVLTF,TRBJ2-6,TRBD1,TRBV7-3,-
TGTGCCAGTAAGAGTTTTGGGGAGTCGGAGACCCAGTACTTC,CASKSFGESETQYF,TRBJ2-5,-,TRBV19,-
TGTGCCAGCAGCTACAACCGCAGGGACGAGCAGTACTTC,CASSYNRRDEQYF,TRBJ2-7,-,TRBV7-6,few
TGTGCCAGCAGTAGTGCCAGGGGGGCCCAGTACTTC,CASSSARGAQYF,TRBJ2-5,-,TRBV6-5,-
TGTGCCAGCAGCACCAGACTAGCGGGGGGCCCCAACAATGAGCAGTTCTTC,CASSTRLAGGPNNEQFF,TRBJ2-1,TRBD2,TRBV9,few
TGTGCCAGCAGCTCCGGGACACCTACCTACTACGAGCAGTACTTC,CASSSGTPTYYEQYF,TRBJ2-7,-,TRBV6-1,once
TGTGCCAGCAGCTTAGGGACAGGGAGGAACACTGAAGCTTTCTTT,CASSLGTGRNTEAFF,TRBJ1-1,TRBD1,TRBV7-9,-
TGTGCCAGCAGCAAGTACTTGGCGGGGGCGGGCTATGGCTACACCTTC,CASSKYLAGAGYGYTF,TRBJ1-2,-,TRBV21-1,-